These T cell receptor beta chains were read from a single sample in a study of blood T cell repertoires in COVID-19. Here immunoSEQ multiplex PCR was the method, and the copy in TCRdb shows in-frame clones only, minus some. The sample has roughly 260,000 clones, 88% seen once. The specimen sequenced was peripheral blood. These receptors were obtained from a man aged 55 to 70 who had recovered from COVID-19. Each CDR3 is given with its conserved first and last residue. Each record gives: CDR3 DNA, CDR3 protein, clone size, V gene, J gene, D gene. D genes are given only for firm matches. Rows give clone size only sometimes, using once, few, many, or a class for an expanded clone.

cdr3_nt: TGTGCCTGGAGTGTACGTACAGCTAACTATGGCTACACCTTC
cdr3_aa: CAWSVRTANYGYTF
clone_size: -
v_call: TRBV30
j_call: TRBJ1-2
d_call: -

cdr3_nt: TGCAGCGTTGACGCCCCGGGACAGGCCTTATACTACGAGCAGTACTTC
cdr3_aa: CSVDAPGQALYYEQYF
clone_size: -
v_call: TRBV29-1
j_call: TRBJ2-7
d_call: TRBD1

cdr3_nt: TGCGCCAGCAGCTTGGGCGGAGGGGATTACGAAAAACTGTTTTTT
cdr3_aa: CASSLGGGDYEKLFF
clone_size: once
v_call: TRBV5-1
j_call: TRBJ1-4
d_call: -

cdr3_nt: TGTGCCAGCAGCCAGCCAGGGATGGCCAAAAACATTCAGTACTTC
cdr3_aa: CASSQPGMAKNIQYF
clone_size: -
v_call: TRBV3-1/TRBV3-2
j_call: TRBJ2-4
d_call: -

cdr3_nt: TGTGCCAGCAGCATTGGACAGGGGGAGCTGTTTTTT
cdr3_aa: CASSIGQGELFF
clone_size: -
v_call: TRBV7-3
j_call: TRBJ2-2
d_call: -

cdr3_nt: TGCGCCAGCAGCCCCGCGACGGGCGGGGTCCAGTACTTC
cdr3_aa: CASSPATGGVQYF
clone_size: -
v_call: TRBV5-1
j_call: TRBJ2-5
d_call: -

cdr3_nt: TGCGCCAGCAGTGAGAATCTAGCGGGGACCGGGGAGCTGTTTTTT
cdr3_aa: CASSENLAGTGELFF
clone_size: -
v_call: TRBV10-1
j_call: TRBJ2-2
d_call: TRBD2

cdr3_nt: TGTGCCAGCAAACCAATCCGGGACAGCGTTAATGAAAAACTGTTTTTT
cdr3_aa: CASKPIRDSVNEKLFF
clone_size: -
v_call: TRBV30
j_call: TRBJ1-4
d_call: TRBD1

cdr3_nt: TGTGCCAGCAGTTACTCGGAACAGGAATCCTACGAGCAGTACTTC
cdr3_aa: CASSYSEQESYEQYF
clone_size: few
v_call: TRBV6-5
j_call: TRBJ2-7
d_call: -

cdr3_nt: TGTGCCAGCAGCGTAGCGGCAGGGTGGACCGGGGAGCTGTTTTTT
cdr3_aa: CASSVAAGWTGELFF
clone_size: -
v_call: TRBV9
j_call: TRBJ2-2
d_call: -

cdr3_nt: TGTGCCAGCAGCCAAGATGAAGGGGTTGGCACTGAAGCTTTCTTT
cdr3_aa: CASSQDEGVGTEAFF
clone_size: -
v_call: TRBV4-2
j_call: TRBJ1-1
d_call: -

cdr3_nt: TGCGCCAGCAGCCAAGGGAGTAAGCTAGTCGCTTTCTTT
cdr3_aa: CASSQGSKLVAFF
clone_size: -
v_call: TRBV4-1
j_call: TRBJ1-1
d_call: -

cdr3_nt: TGTGCCAGCAGTCCGACAGGGAGGAGCTATGGCTACACCTTC
cdr3_aa: CASSPTGRSYGYTF
clone_size: -
v_call: TRBV6-5
j_call: TRBJ1-2
d_call: TRBD1

cdr3_nt: TGTGCCAGCAGTCTGAGCAGGGAGGCCGGGGAGCTGTTTTTT
cdr3_aa: CASSLSREAGELFF
clone_size: -
v_call: TRBV6-4
j_call: TRBJ2-2
d_call: -

cdr3_nt: TGTGCCAGTAGTAAAAACAGGGGCGGTAATGAAAAACTGTTTTTT
cdr3_aa: CASSKNRGGNEKLFF
clone_size: -
v_call: TRBV19
j_call: TRBJ1-4
d_call: TRBD1

cdr3_nt: TGTGCCAGTAGTCCGAGGGGTGACAGGGCACTAGAGCAGTACTTC
cdr3_aa: CASSPRGDRALEQYF
clone_size: -
v_call: TRBV19
j_call: TRBJ2-7
d_call: TRBD1

cdr3_nt: TGTGCCAGCAGCTCCGCCTTTGTGGGAGGCGGTCCCATGAACACTGAAGCTTTCTTT
cdr3_aa: CASSSAFVGGGPMNTEAFF
clone_size: -
v_call: TRBV9
j_call: TRBJ1-1
d_call: -

cdr3_nt: TGCGCCAGCAGCTTGTCTAGCTCCTACAATGAGCAGTTCTTC
cdr3_aa: CASSLSSSYNEQFF
clone_size: -
v_call: TRBV5-1
j_call: TRBJ2-1
d_call: -

cdr3_nt: TGTGCCAGCAGCGCCCGAGCTAGCGACGTTACGCAGTATTTT
cdr3_aa: CASSARASDVTQYF
clone_size: -
v_call: TRBV9
j_call: TRBJ2-3
d_call: -

cdr3_nt: TGTGCCAGCAGCCTACCACGGACAGCAATGAACACTGAAGCTTTCTTT
cdr3_aa: CASSLPRTAMNTEAFF
clone_size: -
v_call: TRBV5-5
j_call: TRBJ1-1
d_call: -

cdr3_nt: TGTGCCAGCAGTTCCGCAGGGCTGGGGGAAAAACTGTTTTTT
cdr3_aa: CASSSAGLGEKLFF
clone_size: -
v_call: TRBV7-2
j_call: TRBJ1-4
d_call: -

cdr3_nt: TGTGCCAGCAGCGCCCCGGGACTAGCGGGGGGGTTGAAAGAGACCCAGTACTTC
cdr3_aa: CASSAPGLAGGLKETQYF
clone_size: -
v_call: TRBV7-8
j_call: TRBJ2-5
d_call: TRBD2

cdr3_nt: TGTGCCAGCAGCTTGCGGGCAGGGGGCGTTACTCTTAATGAAAAACTGTTTTTT
cdr3_aa: CASSLRAGGVTLNEKLFF
clone_size: -
v_call: TRBV5-4
j_call: TRBJ1-4
d_call: TRBD1

cdr3_nt: TGTGCCAGCAGTGTCCGGAGCTACACTGAAGCTTTCTTT
cdr3_aa: CASSVRSYTEAFF
clone_size: -
v_call: TRBV25-1
j_call: TRBJ1-1
d_call: -

cdr3_nt: TGTGCCAGCAGCCTGACAGGGTATTCACCCCTCCACTTT
cdr3_aa: CASSLTGYSPLHF
clone_size: -
v_call: TRBV3-1/TRBV3-2
j_call: TRBJ1-6
d_call: TRBD1

cdr3_nt: TGTGCCAGCAGCTTCCGAGAATCCGGGGAGCTGTTTTTT
cdr3_aa: CASSFRESGELFF
clone_size: -
v_call: TRBV7-2
j_call: TRBJ2-2
d_call: -

cdr3_nt: TGCGCCAGCAGCGAGCTCGGGGAGCTGTTTTTT
cdr3_aa: CASSELGELFF
clone_size: -
v_call: TRBV5-1
j_call: TRBJ2-2
d_call: -

cdr3_nt: TGTGCCAGCAGTCCGGGACAGAGCCTATATTCACCCCTCCACTTT
cdr3_aa: CASSPGQSLYSPLHF
clone_size: -
v_call: TRBV6-5
j_call: TRBJ1-6
d_call: TRBD1

cdr3_nt: TGTGCCAGCAGATTCAGGGTTACCGGGGAGCTGTTTTTT
cdr3_aa: CASRFRVTGELFF
clone_size: -
v_call: TRBV12-3/TRBV12-4
j_call: TRBJ2-2
d_call: -

cdr3_nt: TGTGCCAGCAGTCCCCCAAAAGACAGGGGTAATCAGCCCCAGCATTTT
cdr3_aa: CASSPPKDRGNQPQHF
clone_size: -
v_call: TRBV27
j_call: TRBJ1-5
d_call: TRBD1

cdr3_nt: TGTGCCAGCAGCGTAGAGGCCACCAGGGGATACAATGAGCAGTTCTTC
cdr3_aa: CASSVEATRGYNEQFF
clone_size: -
v_call: TRBV9
j_call: TRBJ2-1
d_call: -

cdr3_nt: TGTGCCAGCTCACCTGGCCCAACAAATCTGAACACTGAAGCTTTCTTT
cdr3_aa: CASSPGPTNLNTEAFF
clone_size: -
v_call: TRBV18
j_call: TRBJ1-1
d_call: -

cdr3_nt: TGCAGTGCTAGTGGTCCGACTACCTACGAGCAGTACTTC
cdr3_aa: CSASGPTTYEQYF
clone_size: once
v_call: TRBV20-1
j_call: TRBJ2-7
d_call: -

cdr3_nt: TGTGCCAGCAGCTTGGGGCTAGCGGGGGGCCTCGGGGAGCAGTACTTC
cdr3_aa: CASSLGLAGGLGEQYF
clone_size: -
v_call: TRBV5-8
j_call: TRBJ2-7
d_call: TRBD2

cdr3_nt: TGTGCCAGTCTTCGCCAGCGGAACACTGAAGCTTTCTTT
cdr3_aa: CASLRQRNTEAFF
clone_size: once
v_call: TRBV19
j_call: TRBJ1-1
d_call: -

cdr3_nt: TGTGCCAGCGCGGGAGACAACCTCGGTGGCTACACCTTC
cdr3_aa: CASAGDNLGGYTF
clone_size: -
v_call: TRBV9
j_call: TRBJ1-2
d_call: -

cdr3_nt: TGTGCCAGCAGACAGGGTGGCCTTCACGAGCAGTACTTC
cdr3_aa: CASRQGGLHEQYF
clone_size: -
v_call: TRBV6-5
j_call: TRBJ2-7
d_call: -

cdr3_nt: TGTGCCAGCAGTTACGGAACAGGGGCACAGACCCAGTACTTC
cdr3_aa: CASSYGTGAQTQYF
clone_size: -
v_call: TRBV6-6
j_call: TRBJ2-5
d_call: TRBD1

cdr3_nt: TGTGCCAGCAGGTACACCCCAGGGACACCTGAAGCTTTCTTT
cdr3_aa: CASRYTPGTPEAFF
clone_size: -
v_call: TRBV6-2/TRBV6-3
j_call: TRBJ1-1
d_call: -

cdr3_nt: TGTGCCAGCAGCGGGGGACAGCCCTACGAGCAGTACTTC
cdr3_aa: CASSGGQPYEQYF
clone_size: -
v_call: TRBV7-6
j_call: TRBJ2-7
d_call: TRBD1

cdr3_nt: TGTGCCTGGAGTGTAACAGGGGGCCCCTCTGGGGCCAACGTCCTGACTTTC
cdr3_aa: CAWSVTGGPSGANVLTF
clone_size: -
v_call: TRBV30
j_call: TRBJ2-6
d_call: TRBD1

cdr3_nt: TGTGCCAGCAGCTTCCCTAGGACAGGGTTGGGCGAGCAGTACTTC
cdr3_aa: CASSFPRTGLGEQYF
clone_size: -
v_call: TRBV5-4
j_call: TRBJ2-7
d_call: TRBD1

cdr3_nt: TGTGCCAGCAGCGAGACGGGGATTAAACAAGAGACCCAGTACTTC
cdr3_aa: CASSETGIKQETQYF
clone_size: -
v_call: TRBV9
j_call: TRBJ2-5
d_call: -

cdr3_nt: TGCGCCAGCAGCTTGCTCGGGGAACAAGAGACCCAGTACTTC
cdr3_aa: CASSLLGEQETQYF
clone_size: -
v_call: TRBV5-1
j_call: TRBJ2-5
d_call: -

cdr3_nt: TGTGCCAGCAGCTCAGGATTGGGAGGTTCGGGCACAGATACGCAGTATTTT
cdr3_aa: CASSSGLGGSGTDTQYF
clone_size: -
v_call: TRBV13
j_call: TRBJ2-3
d_call: -

cdr3_nt: TGTGCCAGCAGCTTAACGGGGGGACACACCGGGGAGCTGTTTTTT
cdr3_aa: CASSLTGGHTGELFF
clone_size: -
v_call: TRBV7-2
j_call: TRBJ2-2
d_call: TRBD2

cdr3_nt: TGTGCCAGTAGTATTAGGGACAGGACAAATCAGCCCCAGCATTTT
cdr3_aa: CASSIRDRTNQPQHF
clone_size: few
v_call: TRBV19
j_call: TRBJ1-5
d_call: TRBD1

cdr3_nt: TGCGCCAGCAGCCCCGCGGGGGGGGAAGGTCAGCCCCAGCATTTT
cdr3_aa: CASSPAGGEGQPQHF
clone_size: many
v_call: TRBV5-1
j_call: TRBJ1-5
d_call: -

cdr3_nt: TGTGCCAGCAGCGGGACTAGCGGGGGCCGCAATGAGCAGTTCTTC
cdr3_aa: CASSGTSGGRNEQFF
clone_size: -
v_call: TRBV9
j_call: TRBJ2-1
d_call: TRBD2

cdr3_nt: TGTGCCAGCAGCCAAGCGTCTCGCGGCTTTAGCTTCGATGAGCAGTTCTTC
cdr3_aa: CASSQASRGFSFDEQFF
clone_size: -
v_call: TRBV3-1/TRBV3-2
j_call: TRBJ2-1
d_call: -

cdr3_nt: TGTGCCAGCAGCCGACAGGGCACTGAAGCTTTCTTT
cdr3_aa: CASSRQGTEAFF
clone_size: -
v_call: TRBV2
j_call: TRBJ1-1
d_call: TRBD1

cdr3_nt: TGTGCCAGCAATATGACAGGAATGAACACTGAAGCTTTCTTT
cdr3_aa: CASNMTGMNTEAFF
clone_size: many
v_call: TRBV21-1
j_call: TRBJ1-1
d_call: -

cdr3_nt: TGTGCCAGCAGTAAGAGCTCCTACGAGCAGTACTTC
cdr3_aa: CASSKSSYEQYF
clone_size: -
v_call: TRBV27
j_call: TRBJ2-7
d_call: -

cdr3_nt: TGTGCCAGCAGCGGTGGGGGAGGGGCATTAGGCAAAAACATTCAGTACTTC
cdr3_aa: CASSGGGGALGKNIQYF
clone_size: -
v_call: TRBV9
j_call: TRBJ2-4
d_call: TRBD2

cdr3_nt: TGCGCCAGCAGCCCGACTAGCGGGGGGCGGACAGATACGCAGTATTTT
cdr3_aa: CASSPTSGGRTDTQYF
clone_size: -
v_call: TRBV5-1
j_call: TRBJ2-3
d_call: TRBD2